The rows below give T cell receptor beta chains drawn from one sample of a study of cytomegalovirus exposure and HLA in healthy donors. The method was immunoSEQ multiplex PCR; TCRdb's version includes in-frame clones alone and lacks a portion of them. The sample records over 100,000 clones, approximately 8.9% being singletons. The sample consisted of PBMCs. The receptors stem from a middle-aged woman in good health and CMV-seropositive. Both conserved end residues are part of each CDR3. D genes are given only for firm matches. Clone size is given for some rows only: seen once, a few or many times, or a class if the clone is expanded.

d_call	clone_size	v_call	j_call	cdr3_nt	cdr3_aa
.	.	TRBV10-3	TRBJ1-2	TGTGCCATCAGTGAAGGAGGAGAATATGGCTACACCTTC	CAISEGGEYGYTF
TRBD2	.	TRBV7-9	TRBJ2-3	TGTGCCAGCAGCATCTGGACTAGCGGGGTAGGGGGAGATACGCAGTATTTT	CASSIWTSGVGGDTQYF
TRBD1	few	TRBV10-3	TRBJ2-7	TGTGCCATCAGTAGAACTACAGGGGGCGCGGGCCACGAGCAGTACTTC	CAISRTTGGAGHEQYF
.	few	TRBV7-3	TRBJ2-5	TGTGCCAGCAGCTTACAGTGGGGGCCTCAAGAGACCCAGTACTTC	CASSLQWGPQETQYF
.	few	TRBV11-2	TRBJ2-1	TGTGCCAGCAGCCCCCGATCGGGCGGGAATGAGCAGTTCTTC	CASSPRSGGNEQFF
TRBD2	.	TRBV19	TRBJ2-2	TGTGCCAGTAGTATACGCGGGGGGATGGGGAGTGAGACCGGGGAGCTGTTTTTT	CASSIRGGMGSETGELFF
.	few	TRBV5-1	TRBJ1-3	TGCGCCAGCAGCCCCCGCGGGGGCTCTGGAAACACCATATATTTT	CASSPRGGSGNTIYF
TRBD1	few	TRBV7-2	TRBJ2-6	TGTGCCAGCAGTTCCCAACCAGGGACAGCGACTGGGGCCAACGTCCTGACTTTC	CASSSQPGTATGANVLTF
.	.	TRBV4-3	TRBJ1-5	TGCGCCAGCAGCCTCTACAGCTATCAGCCCCAGCATTTT	CASSLYSYQPQHF
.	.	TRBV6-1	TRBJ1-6	TGTGCCAGCAGCCCCGACAGGAGGAATTCACCCCTCCACTTT	CASSPDRRNSPLHF
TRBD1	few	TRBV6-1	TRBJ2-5	TGTGCCAGCAGTGTTTGGACAGGGGAAGAGACCCAGTACTTC	CASSVWTGEETQYF
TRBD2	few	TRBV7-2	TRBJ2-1	TGTGCCAGCAGCTTAGTCGGGGGGATCGATGAGCAGTTCTTC	CASSLVGGIDEQFF
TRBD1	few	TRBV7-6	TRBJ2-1	TGTGCCAGCAGCCCACAGGGACAGGGAACCTACAATGAGCAGTTCTTC	CASSPQGQGTYNEQFF
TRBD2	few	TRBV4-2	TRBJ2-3	TGTGCCAGCAGCCAAGATCCGGGAGGGGGACGGGGCACAGATACGCAGTATTTT	CASSQDPGGGRGTDTQYF
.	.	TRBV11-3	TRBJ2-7	TGTGCCAGCAGCTTTAGTAGTCCGAGCTCCTACGAGCAGTACTTC	CASSFSSPSSYEQYF
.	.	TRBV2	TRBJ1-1	TGTGCCAGCAGTGAGGTCGGGGGTAACACTGAAGCTTTCTTT	CASSEVGGNTEAFF
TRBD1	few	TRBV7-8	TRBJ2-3	TGTGCCAGCAGCTTCAGACGACCGGGACAGCGCACAGATACGCAGTATTTT	CASSFRRPGQRTDTQYF
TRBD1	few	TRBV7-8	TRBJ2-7	TGTGCCAGCAGCCGGGGACAGTTGGGCGAGCAGTACTTC	CASSRGQLGEQYF
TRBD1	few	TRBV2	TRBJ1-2	TGTGCCAGCAGTGAATTTGGGACAGGGAATGGCTACACCTTC	CASSEFGTGNGYTF
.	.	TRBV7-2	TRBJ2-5	TGTGCCAGCAGCTTAGATCTCTCGTACCAAGAGACCCAGTACTTC	CASSLDLSYQETQYF
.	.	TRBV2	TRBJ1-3	TGTGCCAGCAGTGCAGGACAGTCTGGAAACACCATATATTTT	CASSAGQSGNTIYF
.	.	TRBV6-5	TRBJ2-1	TGTGCCAGCAGAGGGGCACTCTACAATGAGCAGTTCTTC	CASRGALYNEQFF
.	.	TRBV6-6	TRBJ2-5	TGTGCCAGCAACGACCCGGGACATCCACTCCAAGAGACCCAGTACTTC	CASNDPGHPLQETQYF
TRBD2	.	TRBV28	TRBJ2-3	TGTGCCAGCAGTTCTCTAGCGGGCCTCACAGATACGCAGTATTTT	CASSSLAGLTDTQYF
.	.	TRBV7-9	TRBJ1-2	TGTGCCAGCAGCTTGATTCAGGGTGGCTACACCTTC	CASSLIQGGYTF
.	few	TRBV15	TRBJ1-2	TGTGCCACCAGCAGAGATGCGGCTAACTATGGCTACACCTTC	CATSRDAANYGYTF
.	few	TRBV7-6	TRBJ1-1	TGTGCCAGCAGTCTAGGAATGAACACTGAAGCTTTCTTT	CASSLGMNTEAFF
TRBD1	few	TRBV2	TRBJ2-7	TGTGCCAGCAGTGAATTGGGGACAGGGGGTATTGAGCAGTACTTC	CASSELGTGGIEQYF
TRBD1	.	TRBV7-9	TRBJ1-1	TGTGCCAGCAGCGACCGGGACAGAAACACTGAAGCTTTCTTT	CASSDRDRNTEAFF
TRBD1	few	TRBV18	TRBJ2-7	TGTGCCAGCTCACCAAGGACAGGGGGACCCTACGAGCAGTACTTC	CASSPRTGGPYEQYF
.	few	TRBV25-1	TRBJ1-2	TGTGCCACCCAGGGGCAGTCGACTTCCTATGGCTACACCTTC	CATQGQSTSYGYTF
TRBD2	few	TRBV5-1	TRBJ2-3	TGCGCCAGCAGGGGACTAGCGGGGTCTAGCACAGATACGCAGTATTTT	CASRGLAGSSTDTQYF
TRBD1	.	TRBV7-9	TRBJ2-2	TGTGCCAGCAGCCCACTGGGGGACAGGGAGACCGGGGAGCTGTTTTTT	CASSPLGDRETGELFF
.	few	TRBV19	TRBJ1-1	TGTGCCAGTAGTATGGCAGGCGCCTACACTGAAGCTTTCTTT	CASSMAGAYTEAFF
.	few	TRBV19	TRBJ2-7	TGTGCCAGCAGTCGACAGTACTCCTACGAGCAGTACTTC	CASSRQYSYEQYF
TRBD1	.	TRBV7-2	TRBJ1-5	TGTGCCAGCAGCTTAGGCAAAACAGGGGGTCTCAATCAGCCCCAGCATTTT	CASSLGKTGGLNQPQHF
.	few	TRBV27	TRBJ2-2	TGTGCCAGCGCTTACAGGGTTGCCGGGGAGCTGTTTTTT	CASAYRVAGELFF
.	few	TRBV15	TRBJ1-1	TGTGCCACCAGCAGAACCCGCGCGGGGACTGAAGCTTTCTTT	CATSRTRAGTEAFF
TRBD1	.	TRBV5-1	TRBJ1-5	TGCGCCAGCAGCCCGACAGGGGATGTCAATCAGCCCCAGCATTTT	CASSPTGDVNQPQHF
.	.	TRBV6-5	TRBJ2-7	TGTGCCAGCAGTTACTCGGGTGGGAGCTCCTACGAGCAGTACTTC	CASSYSGGSSYEQYF
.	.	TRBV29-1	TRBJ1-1	TGCAGCGTGCGGGCCCAAAACACTGAAGCTTTCTTT	CSVRAQNTEAFF
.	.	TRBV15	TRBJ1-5	TGTGCCACCGGCCAGGCGCAGCCCCAGCATTTT	CATGQAQPQHF
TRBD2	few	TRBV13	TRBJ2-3	TGTGCCAGCAGCAAGGGACTAGCGGGGGGAACAGACACAGATACGCAGTATTTT	CASSKGLAGGTDTDTQYF
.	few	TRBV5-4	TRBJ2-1	TGTGCCAGCAGCTTGAGGCGGGGCCCCGCGAATGAGCAGTTCTTC	CASSLRRGPANEQFF
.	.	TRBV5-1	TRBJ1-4	TGCGCCAGCAGCTTACGGGGAGGGGTTGAAAAACTGTTTTTT	CASSLRGGVEKLFF
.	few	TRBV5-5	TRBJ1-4	TGTGCCAGCAGCTTAACGGGAGCAACTAATGAAAAACTGTTTTTT	CASSLTGATNEKLFF
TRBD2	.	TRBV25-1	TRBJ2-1	TGTGCCAGCCGAAGCGCTAGCGGGGGGGCCGTCGAGCAGTTCTTC	CASRSASGGAVEQFF
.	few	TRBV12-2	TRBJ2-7	TGTGCAAGTCGCCCCAAAGGCGGAGGGGCGCTCCCTACCTCCTACGAGCAGTACTTC	CASRPKGGGALPTSYEQYF